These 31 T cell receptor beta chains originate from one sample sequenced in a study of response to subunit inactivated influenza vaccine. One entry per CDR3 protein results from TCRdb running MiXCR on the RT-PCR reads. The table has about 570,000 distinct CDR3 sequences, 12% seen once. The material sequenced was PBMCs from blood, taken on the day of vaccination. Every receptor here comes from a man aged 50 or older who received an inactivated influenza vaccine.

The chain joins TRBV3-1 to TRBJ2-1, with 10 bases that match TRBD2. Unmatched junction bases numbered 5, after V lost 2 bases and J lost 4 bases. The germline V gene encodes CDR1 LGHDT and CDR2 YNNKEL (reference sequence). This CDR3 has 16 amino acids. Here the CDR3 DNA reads TGTGCCAGCAGCCAATTGCCTAGCGGGAGATACAATGAGCAGTTCTTC. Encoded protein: CASSQLPSGRYNEQFF.

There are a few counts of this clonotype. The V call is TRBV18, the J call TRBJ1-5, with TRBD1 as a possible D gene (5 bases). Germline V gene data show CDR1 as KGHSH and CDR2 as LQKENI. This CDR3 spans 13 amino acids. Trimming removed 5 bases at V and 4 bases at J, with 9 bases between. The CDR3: CASSDSGNQPQHF. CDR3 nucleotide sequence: TGTGCCAGCTCAGACAGCGGAAATCAGCCCCAGCATTTT. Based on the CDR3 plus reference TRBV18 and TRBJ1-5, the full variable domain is NAGVMQNPRHLVRRRGQEARLRCSPMKGHSHVYWYRQLPEEGLKFMVYLQKENIIDESGMPKERFSAEFPKEGPSILRIQQVVRGDSAAYFCASSDSGNQPQHFGDGTRLSIL.

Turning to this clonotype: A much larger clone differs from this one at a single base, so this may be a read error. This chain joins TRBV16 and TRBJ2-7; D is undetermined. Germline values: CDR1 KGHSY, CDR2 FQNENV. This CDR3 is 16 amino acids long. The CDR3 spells CTSSLSLGLSSYEQYF. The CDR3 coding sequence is TGTACCAGCAGCCTCTCGCTGGGGTTAAGCTCCTACGAGCAGTACTTC.

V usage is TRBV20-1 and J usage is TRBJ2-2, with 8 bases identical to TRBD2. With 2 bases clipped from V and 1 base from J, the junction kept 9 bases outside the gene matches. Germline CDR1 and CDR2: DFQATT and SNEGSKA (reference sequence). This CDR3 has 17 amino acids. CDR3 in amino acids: CSARPSGTRRNTGELFF. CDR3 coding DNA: TGCAGTGCTAGACCCTCCGGGACTAGAAGGAACACCGGGGAGCTGTTTTTT.

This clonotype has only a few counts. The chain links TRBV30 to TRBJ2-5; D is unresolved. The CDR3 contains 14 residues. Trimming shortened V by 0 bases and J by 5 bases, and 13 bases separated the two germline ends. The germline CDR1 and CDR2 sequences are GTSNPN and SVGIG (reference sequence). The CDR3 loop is CAWSVRASWETQYF. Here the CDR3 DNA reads TGTGCCTGGAGTGTACGGGCATCCTGGGAGACCCAGTACTTC.

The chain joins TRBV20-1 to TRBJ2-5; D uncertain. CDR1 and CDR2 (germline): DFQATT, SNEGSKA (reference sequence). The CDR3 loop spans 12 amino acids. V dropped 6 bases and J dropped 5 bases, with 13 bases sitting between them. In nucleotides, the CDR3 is TGCAGTGCCATAACCCGGCAGGAGACCCAGTACTTC. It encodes CSAITRQETQYF.

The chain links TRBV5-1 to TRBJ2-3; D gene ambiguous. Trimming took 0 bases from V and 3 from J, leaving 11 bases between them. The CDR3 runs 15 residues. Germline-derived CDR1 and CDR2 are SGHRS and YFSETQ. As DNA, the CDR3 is TGCGCCAGCAGCTTGGACGGTACCGCTACAGATACGCAGTATTTT. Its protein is CASSLDGTATDTQYF.

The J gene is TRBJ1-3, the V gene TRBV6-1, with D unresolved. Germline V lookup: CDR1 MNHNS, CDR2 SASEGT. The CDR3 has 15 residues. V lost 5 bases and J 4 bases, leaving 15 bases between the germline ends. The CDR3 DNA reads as TGTGCCAGCAGTCGGACCTCAGGTTCGGGAAACACCATATATTTT. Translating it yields CASSRTSGSGNTIYF.

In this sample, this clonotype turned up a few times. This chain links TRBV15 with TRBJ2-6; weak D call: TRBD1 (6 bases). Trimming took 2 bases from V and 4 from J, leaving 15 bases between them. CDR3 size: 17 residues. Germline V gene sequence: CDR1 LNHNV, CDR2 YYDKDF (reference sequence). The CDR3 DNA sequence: TGTGCCACCAGCAGATCAGACAGGTTCTGGGGGGCCAACGTCCTGACTTTC. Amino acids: CATSRSDRFWGANVLTF.

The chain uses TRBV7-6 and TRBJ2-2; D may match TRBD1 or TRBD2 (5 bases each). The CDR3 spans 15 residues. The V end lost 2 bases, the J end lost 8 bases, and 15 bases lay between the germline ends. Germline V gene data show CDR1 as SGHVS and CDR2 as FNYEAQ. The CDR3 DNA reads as TGTGCCAGCAGCTTAACCGGGACGGTCGTTGGGGAGCTGTTTTTT. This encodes CASSLTGTVVGELFF.

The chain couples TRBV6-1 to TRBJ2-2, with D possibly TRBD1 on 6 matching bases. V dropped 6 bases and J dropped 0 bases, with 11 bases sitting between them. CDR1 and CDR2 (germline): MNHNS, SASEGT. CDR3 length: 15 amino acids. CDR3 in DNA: TGTGCCAGCAGCCGACAGGACCCGAACACCGGGGAGCTGTTTTTT. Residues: CASSRQDPNTGELFF.

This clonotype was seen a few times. CDR3 region: CASSPSGGDVGRNEQFF. The CDR3 bases are TGTGCCAGCTCACCTTCGGGCGGGGATGTAGGAAGGAATGAGCAGTTCTTC. V is TRBV18 and J is TRBJ2-1, with D perhaps matching TRBD2 (6 bases). The V gene lost 3 bases and the J gene lost 7 bases, with 22 bases spanning the gap. The CDR3 runs to 17 residues. Germline CDR1 and CDR2: KGHSH and LQKENI.

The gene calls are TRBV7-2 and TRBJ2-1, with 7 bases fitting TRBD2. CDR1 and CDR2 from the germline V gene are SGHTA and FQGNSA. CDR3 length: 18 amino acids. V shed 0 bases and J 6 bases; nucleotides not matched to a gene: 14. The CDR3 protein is CASSLARLSGKLSNEQFF. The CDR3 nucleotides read TGTGCCAGCAGCTTAGCGCGCTTAAGCGGGAAGCTTTCCAATGAGCAGTTCTTC.

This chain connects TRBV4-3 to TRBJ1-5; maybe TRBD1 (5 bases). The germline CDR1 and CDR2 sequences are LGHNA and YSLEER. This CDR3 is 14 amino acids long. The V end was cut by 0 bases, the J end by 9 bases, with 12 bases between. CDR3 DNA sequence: TGCGCCAGCAGCCAAGATTTTCTGAGGGGGCCCCAGCATTTT. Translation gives CASSQDFLRGPQHF.

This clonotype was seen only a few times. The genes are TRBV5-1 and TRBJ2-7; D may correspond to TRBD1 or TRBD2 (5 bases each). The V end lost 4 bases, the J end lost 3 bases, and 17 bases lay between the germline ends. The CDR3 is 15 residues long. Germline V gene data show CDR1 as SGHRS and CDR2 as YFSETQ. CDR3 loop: CASSDRDPALYEQYF. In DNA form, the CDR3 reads TGCGCCAGCAGCGACCGGGACCCGGCCCTCTACGAGCAGTACTTC.

CDR3 loop: CASSVGVTNTGELFF. CDR3 coding DNA: TGTGCCAGCAGCGTAGGGGTCACGAACACCGGGGAGCTGTTTTTT. V usage is TRBV9 and J usage is TRBJ2-2; D remains ambiguous. The CDR3 consists of 15 residues. CDR1 and CDR2 (germline): SGDLS, YYNGEE. The V and J ends lost 0 bases and 0 bases respectively, with 6 bases between them.

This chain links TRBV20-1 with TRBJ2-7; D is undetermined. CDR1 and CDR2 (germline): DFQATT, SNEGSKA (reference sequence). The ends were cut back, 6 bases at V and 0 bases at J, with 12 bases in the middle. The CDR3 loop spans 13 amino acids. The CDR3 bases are TGCAGTGCCATCTACAGTGGCTCCTACGAGCAGTACTTC. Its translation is CSAIYSGSYEQYF.

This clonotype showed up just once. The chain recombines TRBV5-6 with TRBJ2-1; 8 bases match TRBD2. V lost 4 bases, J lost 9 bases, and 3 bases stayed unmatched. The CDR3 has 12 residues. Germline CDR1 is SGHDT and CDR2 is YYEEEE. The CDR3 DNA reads TGTGCCAGCAGCGGACTAGCCAGTGAGCAGTTCTTC. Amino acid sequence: CASSGLASEQFF. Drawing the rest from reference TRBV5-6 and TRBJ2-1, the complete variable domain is DAGVTQSPTHLIKTRGQQVTLRCSPKSGHDTVSWYQQALGQGPQFIFQYYEEEERQRGNFPDRFSGHQFPNYSSELNVNALLLGDSALYLCASSGLASEQFFGPGTRLTVL.

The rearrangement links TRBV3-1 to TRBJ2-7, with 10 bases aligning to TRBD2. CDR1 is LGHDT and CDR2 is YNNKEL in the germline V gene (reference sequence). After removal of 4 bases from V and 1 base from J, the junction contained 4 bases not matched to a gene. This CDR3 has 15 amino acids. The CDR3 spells CASSLRLAGSYEQYF. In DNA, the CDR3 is TGTGCCAGCAGCCTTCGACTAGCGGGTTCCTACGAGCAGTACTTC.

CDR3 in amino acids: CSVARDDETQYF. The DNA for the CDR3 is TGCAGCGTTGCCAGGGACGACGAGACCCAGTACTTC. This rearrangement joins TRBV29-1 to TRBJ2-5; D possibly uses TRBD1 or TRBD2 (5 bases each). Germline CDR1 SQVTM, CDR2 ANQGSEA. With 4 bases removed from V and 5 bases from J, the gap between germline ends came to 11 bases. This CDR3 comprises 12 residues.

CDR3 coding DNA: TGTGCCAGCAGTGACGGTCCCAATGAAAAACTGTTTTTT. Translating gives CASSDGPNEKLFF. The V gene is TRBV5-5, the J gene TRBJ1-4; D is unclear. Germline values: CDR1 SGHKS, CDR2 YYEKEE (reference sequence). The CDR3 is 13 residues long. V was shortened by 5 bases and J by 5 bases, with 10 bases between the two germline ends.

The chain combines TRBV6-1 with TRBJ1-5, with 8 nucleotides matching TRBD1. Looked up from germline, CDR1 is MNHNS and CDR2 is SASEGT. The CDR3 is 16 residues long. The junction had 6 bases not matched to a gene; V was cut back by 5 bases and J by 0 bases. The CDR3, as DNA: TGTGCCAGCAGTCAACCAGGGGGCATTAGCAATCAGCCCCAGCATTTT. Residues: CASSQPGGISNQPQHF.

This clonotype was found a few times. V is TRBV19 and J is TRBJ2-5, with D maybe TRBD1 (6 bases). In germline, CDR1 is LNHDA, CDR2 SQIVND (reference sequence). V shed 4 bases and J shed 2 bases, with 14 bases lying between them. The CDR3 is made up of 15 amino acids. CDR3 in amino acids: CASSRGPGQQETQYF. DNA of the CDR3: TGTGCCAGTAGTAGGGGACCGGGACAACAAGAGACCCAGTACTTC.

CDR3 DNA: TGCGCCAGCAGCAGAGCCGGGACAAAGAACTATGGCTACACCTTC. Translated: CASSRAGTKNYGYTF. This rearrangement joins TRBV5-1 to TRBJ1-2; TRBD1 is a possible D gene (6 bases). Trimming took 4 bases from V and 2 from J, leaving 15 bases between them. This CDR3 comprises 15 residues. The V gene's germline CDR1 is SGHRS and CDR2 YFSETQ.

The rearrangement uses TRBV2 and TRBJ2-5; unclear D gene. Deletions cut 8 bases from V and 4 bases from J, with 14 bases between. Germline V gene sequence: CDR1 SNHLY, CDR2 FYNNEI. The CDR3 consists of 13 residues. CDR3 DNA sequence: TGTGCCAGCGACTTCCGATCTAGAGAGACCCAGTACTTC. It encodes CASDFRSRETQYF.

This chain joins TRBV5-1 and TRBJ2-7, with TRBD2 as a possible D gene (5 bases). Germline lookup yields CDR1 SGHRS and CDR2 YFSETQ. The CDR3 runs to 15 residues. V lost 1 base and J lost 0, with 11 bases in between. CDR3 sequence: CASSLSAGSSYEQYF. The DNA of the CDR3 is TGCGCCAGCAGCTTGTCGGCGGGCAGCTCCTACGAGCAGTACTTC. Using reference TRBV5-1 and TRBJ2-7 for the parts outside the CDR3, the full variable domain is KAGVTQTPRYLIKTRGQQVTLSCSPISGHRSVSWYQQTPGQGLQFLFEYFSETQRNKGNFPGRFSGRQFSNSRSEMNVSTLELGDSALYLCASSLSAGSSYEQYFGPGTRLTVT.

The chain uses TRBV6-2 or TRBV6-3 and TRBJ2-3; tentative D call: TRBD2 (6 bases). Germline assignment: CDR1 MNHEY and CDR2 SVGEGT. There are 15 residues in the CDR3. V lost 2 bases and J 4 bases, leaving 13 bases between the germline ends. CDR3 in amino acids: CASSYQFSGADTQYF. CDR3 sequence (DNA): TGTGCCAGCAGTTACCAATTTTCGGGAGCAGATACGCAGTATTTT.

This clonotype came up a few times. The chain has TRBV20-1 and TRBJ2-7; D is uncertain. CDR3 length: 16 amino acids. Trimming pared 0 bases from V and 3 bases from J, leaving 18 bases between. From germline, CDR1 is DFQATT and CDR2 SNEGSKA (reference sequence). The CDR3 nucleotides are TGCAGTGCTAGAGATTATCCGCAGTGGCCTCACTACGAGCAGTACTTC. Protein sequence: CSARDYPQWPHYEQYF.

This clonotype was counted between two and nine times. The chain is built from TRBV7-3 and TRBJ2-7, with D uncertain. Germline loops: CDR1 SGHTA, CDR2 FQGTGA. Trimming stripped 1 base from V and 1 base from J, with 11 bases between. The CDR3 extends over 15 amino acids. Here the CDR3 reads CASSLIPKRSYEQYF. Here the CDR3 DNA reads TGTGCCAGCAGCTTAATACCAAAAAGGTCCTACGAGCAGTACTTC.

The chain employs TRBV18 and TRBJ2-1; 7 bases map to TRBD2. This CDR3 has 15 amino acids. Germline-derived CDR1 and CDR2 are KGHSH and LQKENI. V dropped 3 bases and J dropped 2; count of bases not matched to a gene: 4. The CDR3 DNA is TGTGCCAGCTCACCGGGAGGGGTCACCTACAATGAGCAGTTCTTC. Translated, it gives CASSPGGVTYNEQFF.

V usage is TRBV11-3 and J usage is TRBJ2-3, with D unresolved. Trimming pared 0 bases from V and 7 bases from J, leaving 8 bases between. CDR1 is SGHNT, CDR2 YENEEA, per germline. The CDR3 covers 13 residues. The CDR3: CASSLDVLNTQYF. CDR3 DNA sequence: TGTGCCAGCAGCTTAGATGTTCTGAATACGCAGTATTTT.